This T cell receptor beta chain was sequenced in a study of T cells after yellow fever vaccination (dated by TCRdb to about 2019). For the study in its entirety: The SMART-Seq v4 Ultra Low Input RNA kit was used to prepare libraries from fractions with low cell numbers. To track T-cell clones before and after primary and booster YFV17D yellow fever vaccination, bulk TCR alpha and beta repertoires were sequenced longitudinally. The cohort comprised two healthy male donors, one aged 18 to 30 and one aged 30 to 40 years. Blood was collected at multiple timepoints before and after primary and secondary immunization, and bulk PBMC replicates and cell subsets were isolated. The study at large found these results: Compared with the primary T-cell response, the secondary T-cell response was faster but weaker, reaching its peak on day 5 rather than on day 15. A small fraction of clonotypes appeared in both the CD4 and CD8 compartments, likely as a result of convergent recombination. Most clones expanded after primary vaccination were re-detected after the booster (almost 97% of CD4 and around 88% of CD8), suggesting broad memory maintenance. FACS-sorted repertoires could contain abundant contaminating clonotypes from the bulk population, so computational filtering was required. Because the study included only a couple of donors, the extent to which the findings can be generalized is limited.

This clonotype has at least ten counts. This clone's antigen is unknown. It has no much larger one-base neighbor in the sample; base qualities were not kept. From cysteine to phenylalanine, the CDR3 is 16 amino acids long. CDR3 DNA is the only sequence kept; it has 48 bases, read in frame from the first base. V gives up 2 bases and J gives up 6 bases, and the segment between their germline ends measures 18 bases. CDR1 and CDR2, looked up from the germline V gene (reference sequence), are SEHNR and FQNEAQ. TCR cDNA was synthesized by 5'RACE template switching, through which a universal primer site and unique molecular identifiers were introduced. Priming of cDNA synthesis was performed from both the TCR alpha and TCR beta constant segments. Libraries were amplified in two PCR steps, with sample barcodes and sequencing adapters added in the second step. Sequencing of libraries was done on Illumina HiSeq 2500 (2x100 bp) or NovaSeq (2x150 bp). The source study handled its data this way. Reads were demultiplexed and collapsed into UMI consensus sequences with MIGEC, and V(D)J alignment was performed with MiXCR. Clonotypes responding to the vaccine were identified with edgeR on replicate PBMC samples, with the criteria of FDR below 0.01 and a log2 fold change above 5 up to day 15. Bulk clonotypes were assigned CD4 or CD8 identity according to which sequenced CD4 or CD8 repertoire held them at higher abundance. TCRdb reran the public reads through fastp at Q25 and MiXCR, keeping productive beta chains. Records with the same CDR3 protein are collapsed into one entry carrying the most frequent genes and DNA. The V and J calls were not made by the authors but by TCRdb's processing. This sample gives roughly 300,000 distinct CDR3 sequences in total; roughly 8.3% of them show up just once. Approximately 16% of the sample comes from the top ten.

The treatment or condition label on this specimen signifies: live attenuated yellow fever vaccine strain. Two biological replicates of bulk PBMCs were collected at each blood-draw timepoint. PBMCs were isolated from peripheral blood using a standard Ficoll-Paque protocol. TriZol was used to extract RNA from bulk PBMCs, from CD4 and CD8 fractions, and from dextramer-positive and dextramer-negative fractions. The origin of this receptor is a man aged 18-30 years who received the YFV17D yellow fever vaccine. Sample: PBMCs, taken about 41 days after the first yellow fever vaccination. The sequence joins TRBV7-9 to TRBJ2-3; a tentative D match to TRBD2 spans 5 bases. The CDR3 region has the sequence CASSLPHFPPGDTQYF. Here is the DNA: TGTGCCAGCAGCTTACCCCACTTCCCCCCGGGGGATACGCAGTATTTT.